This TCR beta chain was sequenced in a study of T cell repertoires in ileal Crohn's disease. Study-level background: About half of patients got postoperative therapy: about ten thiopurines, around 20 anti-TNF.

Per sample, roughly 0.45 micrograms of biopsy DNA were TCRB immunosequenced. Clones were read by immunoSEQ multiplex PCR, and TCRdb kept only the in-frame ones, dropping some. The sample yields 25,000 to 35,000 clones, about 81% seen once. Germline assignment: CDR1 GTSNPN and CDR2 SVGIG (reference sequence). CDR3 length equals 13 residues. Trimming pared 4 bases from V and 0 bases from J, leaving 9 bases between. Comment on this clone: Antigen unknown.

Study-wide findings and caveats: Clonal expansions were more frequent in active smokers than non-smokers at surgery.

The sequenced sample consisted of ileal tissue. The TCR was taken from an adult with Crohn's disease. The chain links TRBV30 to TRBJ1-1; TRBD1 is a possible D gene (5 bases). CDR3 residues: CAWKDRLNTEAFF. Written as DNA, the CDR3 is TGTGCCTGGAAAGACAGATTGAACACTGAAGCTTTCTTT.